Below, 24 T cell receptor beta chains from the same sample are listed, as sequenced in a study of cytomegalovirus exposure and HLA in healthy donors. Clones were sequenced by immunoSEQ multiplex PCR, and TCRdb holds only the in-frame ones, with some missing. Of about 38,000 clones in the sample, around 93% are singletons; the top ten hold 2.5% to 4%. Sequences were obtained from PBMCs. These receptor sequences come from a young man in good health and CMV-seronegative.

This chain connects TRBV25-1 to TRBJ2-2; the match to TRBD2 covers 8 bases. Germline CDR1 is MGHDK and CDR2 is SYGVNS. The V gene end was trimmed by 4 bases and the J gene end by 3 bases; junction bases not matched to a gene: 13. This CDR3 region has 18 residues. CDR3 loop: CASSGSFGTRAYTGELFF. CDR3 coding DNA: TGTGCCAGCAGTGGATCCTTCGGGACTAGGGCATACACCGGGGAGCTGTTTTTT.

V gene TRBV5-1 combines with J gene TRBJ2-1, with TRBD2 identical over 8 bases. The CDR3 spans 17 residues. In germline, CDR1 is SGHRS, CDR2 YFSETQ. V shed 4 bases, J shed 0 bases, and the junction held 9 bases outside the gene matches. CDR3 residues: CASSPQPGGASYNEQFF. The CDR3 nucleotides read TGCGCCAGCAGCCCCCAACCCGGGGGGGCCTCCTACAATGAGCAGTTCTTC.

V gene TRBV6-4 combines with J gene TRBJ2-3; 9 bases are shared with TRBD2. CDR3 length equals 14 residues. Germline CDR1 and CDR2: MRHNA and SNTAGT. V trimming: 2 bases; J trimming: 5 bases; junction bases outside the gene matches: 2. As DNA, the CDR3 is TGTGCCAGCAGTGACAATAGCGGGAGAGATACGCAGTATTTT. It specifies CASSDNSGRDTQYF.

The chain recombines TRBV6-1 with TRBJ2-7; 14 bases align to TRBD2. The CDR3 contains 15 residues. Per germline, CDR1 MNHNS and CDR2 SASEGT. With 8 bases clipped from V and 9 bases from J, the junction kept 12 bases outside the gene matches. The CDR3 DNA is TGTGCCAGCGGGGTTATGGGACTAGCGGGAGATGGGCAGTACTTC. It specifies CASGVMGLAGDGQYF.

This chain connects TRBV7-8 to TRBJ1-1; 8 bases align to TRBD1. The CDR3 contains 17 residues. Germline trimming cut 7 bases from V and 1 base from J; bases unmatched to any gene: 14. The germline gives CDR1 SGHVS, CDR2 FQNEAQ. The CDR3 here is CASTPDRGGARNTEAFF. The CDR3 DNA reads TGTGCCAGCACCCCAGACAGGGGAGGGGCCCGGAACACTGAAGCTTTCTTT.

The V call is TRBV5-1, the J call TRBJ2-1; D perhaps matches TRBD2 (8 bases). The V end lost 5 bases, the J end lost 5 bases, and 29 bases lay between the germline ends. CDR1 and CDR2 (germline): SGHRS, YFSETQ. This CDR3 region has 19 residues. The CDR3 loop reads CASRGGQRGLELGNNEQFF. The CDR3 bases are TGCGCCAGCAGGGGGGGACAGCGGGGACTAGAGTTGGGGAACAATGAGCAGTTCTTC.

V usage is TRBV27 and J usage is TRBJ2-3; D might be TRBD1 (5 bases). This CDR3 contains 15 residues. Trimming stripped 2 bases from V and 1 base from J, with 10 bases between. CDR1 and CDR2 (germline): MNHEY, SMNVEV (reference sequence). CDR3 DNA: TGTGCCAGCAGTTTACGTACCAGGGGCACAGATACGCAGTATTTT. It translates to CASSLRTRGTDTQYF.

The chain recombines TRBV5-6 with TRBJ1-2, with D maybe TRBD1 (5 bases). Trimming took 4 bases from V and 4 from J, leaving 8 bases between them. Per the germline V gene, CDR1 is SGHDT and CDR2 is YYEEEE. This CDR3 comprises 12 residues. The CDR3 bases are TGTGCCAGCAGCAGCGACAGCTATGGCTACACCTTC. It yields the protein CASSSDSYGYTF.

This clone was seen once. The chain uses TRBV5-1 and TRBJ2-7, with 14 bases aligning to TRBD2. Germline V lookup: CDR1 SGHRS, CDR2 YFSETQ. V dropped 3 bases and J dropped 0; count of bases not matched to a gene: 11. This CDR3 has 19 residues. The CDR3 DNA follows: TGCGCCAGCAGCTACCGGGGACTAGCGGGGGAAAGGAGCTCCTACGAGCAGTACTTC. Amino acids: CASSYRGLAGERSSYEQYF.

The chain employs TRBV7-3 and TRBJ2-1; TRBD2 agrees at 10 bases. Germline assignment: CDR1 SGHTA and CDR2 FQGTGA. There are 16 residues in the CDR3. The trim removed 2 bases at V and 9 bases at J, leaving 10 bases unmatched. CDR3 nucleotides: TGTGCCAGCAGCTTAGTGAGCGGGGGGGCGATGGGTGAGCAGTTCTTC. Translation: CASSLVSGGAMGEQFF.

The gene calls are TRBV9 and TRBJ2-2; D not certain. The germline V gene encodes CDR1 SGDLS and CDR2 YYNGEE. Trimming left V 4 bases short and J 0 bases short, with 13 bases between. The CDR3 loop spans 16 amino acids. The CDR3 sequence: CASSPLGVPNTGELFF. The CDR3 coding sequence is TGTGCCAGCAGCCCCCTAGGAGTCCCGAACACCGGGGAGCTGTTTTTT.

The chain joins TRBV6-5 to TRBJ2-1, with TRBD2 matching over 8 bases. Germline-derived CDR1 and CDR2 are MNHEY and SVGAGI. This CDR3 contains 15 residues. V dropped 7 bases and J dropped 3; count of bases not matched to a gene: 8. CDR3 region: CASTAAGGRYNEQFF. The CDR3 DNA follows: TGTGCCAGCACTGCTGCGGGGGGCCGCTACAATGAGCAGTTCTTC.

The V call is TRBV5-4, the J call TRBJ1-2; unclear D gene. CDR3 size: 15 residues. The ends were cut back, 0 bases at V and 6 bases at J, with 15 bases in the middle. Germline assignment: CDR1 SGHNT and CDR2 YYREEE (reference sequence). CDR3 in DNA: TGTGCCAGCAGCTTGGCCCGACACGGTCGAAATGGCTACACCTTC. Protein sequence: CASSLARHGRNGYTF.

J is TRBJ2-1 and V is TRBV27; weak D call: TRBD2 (6 bases). The CDR3 is made up of 17 amino acids. CDR1 MNHEY and CDR2 SMNVEV come from the germline V gene (reference sequence). The ends were cut back, 3 bases at V and 5 bases at J, with 20 bases in the middle. CDR3 DNA: TGTGCCAGCAGTTTGGGGGGTGGGGAGATCTCGGACAATGAGCAGTTCTTC. Amino acids: CASSLGGGEISDNEQFF.

CDR3 bases: TGCAGCGCCGTACTAGCGGGGGGGCTGACGCAGTATTTT. Translated: CSAVLAGGLTQYF. This chain connects TRBV29-1 to TRBJ2-3, with 13 bases identical to TRBD2. Trimming cost V 7 bases and J 9 bases; bases outside gene matches: 7. The germline gives CDR1 SQVTM, CDR2 ANQGSEA. The CDR3 spans 13 residues.

The genes are TRBV25-1 and TRBJ2-5; D perhaps matches TRBD1 (5 bases). The CDR3 is 12 residues long. The germline V gene has CDR1 MGHDK and CDR2 SYGVNS. V was shortened by 8 bases and J by 7 bases, with 14 bases between the two germline ends. The CDR3 here is CASSLDQGTQYF. The CDR3 DNA is TGTGCCAGCTCGCTCGACCAGGGGACCCAGTACTTC.

This chain connects TRBV28 to TRBJ2-2; tentatively, D is TRBD1 (5 bases). Germline V gene data show CDR1 as MDHEN and CDR2 as SYDVKM. V was trimmed by 7 bases and J by 6 bases, leaving 21 bases between them. The CDR3 sequence is 16 residues long. The CDR3 loop is CASNEWQGGRAGELFF. The CDR3 region has the DNA TGTGCCAGCAACGAATGGCAGGGTGGTCGGGCCGGGGAGCTGTTTTTT.

The chain couples TRBV5-1 to TRBJ2-3; TRBD1 agrees at 8 bases. V shed 3 bases and J 0 bases; nucleotides not matched to a gene: 6. This CDR3 contains 16 residues. CDR1 is SGHRS, CDR2 YFSETQ, per germline. The CDR3 reads CASSWGQDVSTDTQYF. DNA of the CDR3: TGCGCCAGCAGCTGGGGACAGGACGTAAGCACAGATACGCAGTATTTT.

The chain links TRBV6-5 to TRBJ2-2; D is perhaps TRBD2 (6 bases). Germline CDR1 and CDR2: MNHEY and SVGAGI. The V end lost 2 bases, the J end lost 5 bases, and 12 bases lay between the germline ends. This CDR3 comprises 15 residues. The CDR3 protein is CASSYKGLRTGELFF. For the CDR3, the DNA is TGTGCCAGCAGTTACAAGGGACTGAGAACCGGGGAGCTGTTTTTT.

This chain links TRBV7-9 with TRBJ2-1; 8 bases are shared with TRBD2. The V gene's germline CDR1 is SEHNR and CDR2 FQNEAQ (reference sequence). J lost 12 bases, V lost 2 bases, and 12 bases had no gene match. The CDR3 has 15 residues. For the CDR3, the DNA is TGTGCCAGCAGCTTAATCCCAGCGGGAGAGATTCGGCAGTTCTTC. It encodes CASSLIPAGEIRQFF.

The chain links TRBV6-1 to TRBJ1-2; D may be TRBD1 (5 bases). V gave up 4 bases and J gave up 8 bases, with 14 bases separating them. The CDR3 length is 13 residues. Germline assignment: CDR1 MNHNS and CDR2 SASEGT. The CDR3 region is CASSVGREVGYTF. The CDR3 nucleotides read TGTGCCAGCAGTGTCGGCAGGGAGGTCGGCTACACCTTC.

This chain uses TRBV5-1 with TRBJ1-2, with a possible D match to TRBD1 (6 bases). The CDR3 is 17 residues long. The germline gives CDR1 SGHRS, CDR2 YFSETQ. V dropped 4 bases and J dropped 2 bases, with 21 bases sitting between them. The CDR3 sequence: CASSRGGADDQNYGYTF. The CDR3, as DNA: TGCGCCAGCAGCAGGGGGGGAGCTGACGACCAGAACTATGGCTACACCTTC.

This sequence joins TRBV5-1 and TRBJ1-2, with 11 positions matching TRBD1. The germline V gene encodes CDR1 SGHRS and CDR2 YFSETQ. The CDR3 has 14 residues. J was trimmed by 7 bases and V by 4 bases; bases with no gene match: 6. The CDR3 loop reads CASSLGQGAAGYTF. CDR3 sequence (DNA): TGCGCCAGCAGCCTTGGACAGGGGGCGGCTGGCTACACCTTC.

The rearrangement joins TRBV5-4 to TRBJ2-1; 8 bases are shared with TRBD1. This CDR3 has 14 residues. J lost 6 bases, V lost 3 bases, and 5 bases had no gene match. CDR1 SGHNT and CDR2 YYREEE come from the germline V gene (reference sequence). CDR3 loop: CASSSLTGGNEQFF. CDR3 coding DNA: TGTGCCAGCAGCTCACTAACAGGGGGCAATGAGCAGTTCTTC.